This is a list of T cell receptor beta chains from one sample in a study of immune cell composition in non-small cell lung cancer. Here immunoSEQ multiplex PCR was the method, and the copy in TCRdb shows in-frame clones only, minus some. Here the sample spans about 10,000 clones, 68% being singletons. Sequenced sample: lung tumor tissue. Receptor source: a human donor with non-small cell lung cancer. Both conserved end residues are part of each CDR3. D genes are given only for firm matches. Size values are once, few and many counts, or a class for expanded clones, and some rows have none.

j_call | clone_size | v_call | d_call | cdr3_aa | cdr3_nt
TRBJ2-3 | NA | TRBV5-1 | TRBD2 | CASSLIGGYTDTQYF | TGCGCCAGCAGCTTGATCGGGGGGTACACAGATACGCAGTATTTT
TRBJ1-1 | few | TRBV27 | TRBD1 | CASRIGGKNTEAFF | TGTGCCAGCAGAATAGGGGGCAAGAACACTGAAGCTTTCTTT
TRBJ2-7 | few | TRBV4-1 | TRBD1 | CASSQDRRTGLISYEQYF | TGCGCCAGCAGCCAAGATCGCAGGACAGGACTTATCTCCTACGAGCAGTACTTC
TRBJ2-7 | few | TRBV6-5 | NA | CASSYSRFQGPYEQYF | TGTGCCAGCAGTTACTCGAGGTTCCAGGGACCCTACGAGCAGTACTTC
TRBJ1-1 | NA | TRBV28 | NA | CASSPSRQGNTEAFF | TGTGCCAGCAGCCCCAGTAGGCAGGGGAACACTGAAGCTTTCTTT
TRBJ1-5 | NA | TRBV4-2 | NA | CASSQGSGDLNQPQHF | TGTGCCAGCAGCCAAGGGTCAGGGGACCTCAATCAGCCCCAGCATTTT
TRBJ2-2 | once | TRBV9 | NA | CASSVAGDHGELFF | TGTGCCAGCAGCGTAGCGGGGGATCACGGGGAGCTGTTTTTT
TRBJ2-5 | NA | TRBV7-2 | TRBD2 | CASSFRRVLAGNLRGTQYF | TGTGCCAGCAGCTTTAGGAGGGTACTAGCGGGGAATTTAAGAGGGACCCAGTACTTC
TRBJ1-1 | NA | TRBV9 | TRBD1 | CASSASGTVNTEAFF | TGTGCCAGCAGCGCCTCCGGGACAGTAAACACTGAAGCTTTCTTT
TRBJ1-1 | NA | TRBV6-5 | NA | CASSYSADTEAFF | TGTGCCAGCAGTTACTCGGCAGACACTGAAGCTTTCTTT
TRBJ1-5 | NA | TRBV27 | NA | CASSAQNTGNQPQHF | TGTGCCAGCAGTGCCCAAAATACCGGCAATCAGCCCCAGCATTTT
TRBJ1-2 | NA | TRBV11-1 | TRBD1 | CASSPTGQTNYGYTF | TGTGCCAGCAGCCCAACGGGACAGACTAACTATGGCTACACCTTC
TRBJ2-7 | NA | TRBV7-6 | NA | CASSLEDSGYEQYF | TGTGCCAGCAGCTTAGAGGATAGCGGCTACGAGCAGTACTTC
TRBJ2-1 | few | TRBV7-9 | TRBD2 | CASSQSLPAGGLLYNEQFF | TGTGCCAGCAGCCAATCCCTCCCCGCGGGGGGGCTACTCTACAATGAGCAGTTCTTC
TRBJ2-7 | few | TRBV4-1 | NA | CASSQETRGAYEQYF | TGCGCCAGCAGCCAAGAAACGAGGGGCGCCTACGAGCAGTACTTC
TRBJ2-7 | NA | TRBV11-3 | NA | CASSFSQFSYEQYF | TGTGCCAGCAGCTTCTCACAGTTTTCCTACGAGCAGTACTTC
TRBJ1-5 | once | TRBV6-1 | TRBD1 | CASSVADRVRQPQHF | TGTGCCAGCAGTGTGGCTGACAGGGTGAGACAGCCCCAGCATTTT
TRBJ1-1 | NA | TRBV11-2 | NA | CASSLGGHILSEAFF | TGTGCCAGCAGCTTGGGGGGCCACATTCTGTCTGAAGCTTTCTTT
TRBJ1-1 | NA | TRBV5-1 | NA | CASRGLEGNTEAFF | TGCGCCAGCAGAGGACTGGAAGGGAACACTGAAGCTTTCTTT
TRBJ1-2 | NA | TRBV15 | TRBD1 | CATSITGTVSYGYTF | TGTGCCACCAGCATAACCGGGACAGTTTCTTATGGCTACACCTTC
TRBJ2-1 | NA | TRBV27 | NA | CASSPSGRGGQFF | TGTGCCAGCAGCCCCTCGGGTCGGGGTGGGCAGTTCTTC
TRBJ2-7 | NA | TRBV10-1 | TRBD1 | CASSSKGASYEQYF | TGCGCCAGCAGTTCCAAGGGGGCCTCCTACGAGCAGTACTTC
TRBJ2-1 | NA | TRBV5-1 | NA | CASHKESEQFF | TGCGCCAGCCACAAGGAGAGTGAGCAGTTCTTC
TRBJ1-2 | NA | TRBV27 | NA | CASSLWGNYGYTF | TGTGCCAGCAGTTTATGGGGTAACTATGGCTACACCTTC
TRBJ2-1 | NA | TRBV5-1 | TRBD1 | CASSYTGQGSYNEQFF | TGCGCCAGCTCCTATACGGGACAGGGTTCCTACAATGAGCAGTTCTTC
TRBJ2-7 | NA | TRBV4-2 | NA | CASSQESGEGFEQYF | TGTGCCAGCAGCCAAGAGTCGGGGGAAGGATTCGAGCAGTACTTC
TRBJ1-5 | NA | TRBV7-9 | NA | CASSSTENQPQHF | TGTGCCAGCAGCTCAACAGAAAATCAGCCCCAGCATTTT
TRBJ1-2 | NA | TRBV11-2 | NA | CASSLERAIGYTF | TGTGCCAGCAGCTTAGAGCGGGCGATTGGCTACACCTTC
TRBJ2-2 | NA | TRBV19 | TRBD1 | CAIQGANTGELFF | TGTGCCATTCAGGGGGCGAACACCGGGGAGCTGTTTTTT
TRBJ2-2 | NA | TRBV27 | NA | CASSLDRAARTGELFF | TGTGCCAGCAGTTTAGATAGGGCTGCTCGGACCGGAGAGCTGTTTTTT
TRBJ1-5 | NA | TRBV2 | NA | CASSAHYSNQPQHF | TGTGCCAGCAGTGCACACTATAGCAATCAGCCCCAGCATTTT
TRBJ1-1 | NA | TRBV9 | NA | CASSVVTAGHEAFF | TGTGCCAGCAGCGTAGTAACGGCCGGCCATGAAGCTTTCTTT
TRBJ1-2 | few | TRBV11-2 | TRBD1 | CASSLATGAGGYTF | TGTGCCAGCAGCTTAGCGACAGGGGCAGGAGGCTACACCTTC
TRBJ2-7 | NA | TRBV19 | TRBD1 | CASSTTWTGNAYEQYF | TGTGCCAGTAGTACAACCTGGACAGGAAATGCCTACGAGCAGTACTTC
TRBJ1-1 | few | TRBV7-2 | NA | CASSLSTGNTEAFF | TGTGCCAGCAGCCTCTCGACAGGGAACACTGAAGCTTTCTTT
TRBJ2-7 | NA | TRBV2 | NA | CASSVEGYEQYF | TGTGCCAGCAGTGTGGAGGGCTACGAGCAGTACTTC
TRBJ1-3 | NA | TRBV7-8 | NA | CASSLRISGNTIYF | TGTGCCAGCAGCTTAAGGATCTCTGGAAACACCATATATTTT
TRBJ2-3 | once | TRBV19 | TRBD2 | CASSIGTSGPRDTQYF | TGTGCCAGTAGTATCGGGACTAGCGGGCCCCGGGATACGCAGTATTTT
TRBJ1-2 | NA | TRBV5-6 | TRBD1 | CASSLRTGRRYTF | TGTGCCAGCAGCTTAAGGACAGGGCGGCGCTACACCTTC
TRBJ1-1 | few | TRBV29-1 | TRBD1 | CSVTGQGGYTEAFF | TGCAGCGTCACGGGACAGGGAGGATACACTGAAGCTTTCTTT
TRBJ2-1 | NA | TRBV27 | TRBD2 | CASSLYLAGLYNEQFF | TGTGCCAGCAGTTTATACCTAGCGGGACTCTACAATGAGCAGTTCTTC
TRBJ1-4 | NA | TRBV4-2 | NA | CASSQDDRNEKLFF | TGTGCCAGCAGCCAAGACGACAGGAATGAAAAACTGTTTTTT